This T cell receptor beta chain is from a study of PD-L1 blockade in urothelial cancer. Whole-study context: Males with bladder-origin urothelial cancer made up about 85% of the roughly 30 patients. Median T cell yield per blood sample was about 140,000 cells.

Repertoires were generated with immunoSEQ multiplex PCR, while TCRdb's copy carries only in-frame clones and drops some. The data contain about 22,000 clones, roughly 89% of them singletons. The CDR3 sequence is 14 residues long. With V trimmed by 6 bases and J by 4 bases, 2 bases remained unmatched. CDR1 and CDR2 (germline): MNHEY, SVGAGI. Sample contribution per patient ranged from 1 to 8, covering pretreatment and on-treatment. The V and J genes are TRBV6-5 and TRBJ2-7; the match to TRBD2 covers 14 bases. This receptor was identified in a woman aged 55-75 years with urothelial cancer. Sequencing was performed on PBMCs, taken around atezolizumab (anti-PD-L1) treatment. CDR3 DNA sequence: TGTGCCAGCAGGGGGACTAGCGGGAGATACGAGCAGTACTTC. Protein sequence: CASRGTSGRYEQYF.